The 20 T cell receptor beta chains presented below share a single source sample, sequenced in a study of siplizumab effects on memory and regulatory T cells. Generated by immunoSEQ multiplex PCR, the TCRdb table keeps only in-frame clones and is missing some. This table holds about 40,000 clones, approximately 88% found once. Sequencing used naive CD4+ T cells sorted from blood. These receptors all stem from a human donor in good health.

The rearrangement joins TRBV5-1 to TRBJ2-1, with TRBD2 matching over 8 bases. Germline assignment: CDR1 SGHRS and CDR2 YFSETQ. Trimming at V came to 0 bases and at J to 6 bases, leaving 5 bases not matched to a gene. This CDR3 contains 15 residues. The CDR3 region is CASSLGAGVTNEQFF. The CDR3 DNA follows: TGCGCCAGCAGCTTGGGAGCGGGAGTTACCAATGAGCAGTTCTTC.

The chain uses TRBV5-6 and TRBJ1-1; weak D call: TRBD1 (6 bases). V shed 9 bases and J shed 6 bases, with 18 bases lying between them. There are 13 residues in the CDR3. Germline V gene data show CDR1 as SGHDT and CDR2 as YYEEEE. CDR3 nucleotides: TGTGCCACCGGGCCTCTGGGGGCTTCTGAAGCTTTCTTT. It codes for CATGPLGASEAFF.

The chain couples TRBV6-6 to TRBJ2-5; 11 positions agree with TRBD2. V trimming: 4 bases; J trimming: 5 bases; junction bases outside the gene matches: 9. The CDR3 has 16 amino acids. From germline, CDR1 is MNHNY and CDR2 SVGAGI (reference sequence). The CDR3 DNA sequence: TGTGCCAGCAGTTCCCACTCTCCTAGCGGGGGGGAGACCCAGTACTTC. Translating gives CASSSHSPSGGETQYF.

The chain is built from TRBV7-3 and TRBJ2-5; D is perhaps TRBD1 or TRBD2 (5 bases each). Germline V lookup: CDR1 SGHTA, CDR2 FQGTGA. The CDR3 totals 16 residues. Trimming took 1 base from V and 5 from J, leaving 17 bases between them. CDR3: CASSLKGYGGLETQYF. CDR3 sequence (DNA): TGTGCCAGCAGCTTAAAGGGTTATGGGGGTCTGGAGACCCAGTACTTC.

This sequence joins TRBV7-9 and TRBJ2-5, with 8 nucleotides matching TRBD1. Germline V gene lookup returns CDR1 SEHNR and CDR2 FQNEAQ (reference sequence). The CDR3 spans 15 residues. V dropped 3 bases and J dropped 5; count of bases not matched to a gene: 8. This CDR3 reads CASSFLQGVRETQYF. The CDR3 DNA follows: TGTGCCAGCAGCTTTCTACAGGGGGTAAGGGAGACCCAGTACTTC. The whole variable domain, remainder taken from reference TRBV7-9 and TRBJ2-5, is DTGVSQNPRHKITKRGQNVTFRCDPISEHNRLYWYRQTLGQGPEFLTYFQNEAQLEKSRLLSDRFSAERPKGSFSTLEIQRTEQGDSAMYLCASSFLQGVRETQYFGPGTRLLVL.

The rearrangement uses TRBV5-1 and TRBJ2-3; 7 bases align to TRBD2. V shed 5 bases, J shed 3 bases, and the junction held 6 bases outside the gene matches. Germline V gives CDR1 SGHRS, CDR2 YFSETQ. The CDR3 loop spans 14 amino acids. The CDR3 DNA reads TGCGCCAGCAGAAGCGGGATTTTAACAGATACGCAGTATTTT. Translation gives CASRSGILTDTQYF.

The chain couples TRBV7-9 to TRBJ2-1, with 15 bases aligning to TRBD2. Germline trimming cut 1 base from V and 5 bases from J; bases unmatched to any gene: 9. CDR3 length: 19 residues. Germline V gene lookup returns CDR1 SEHNR and CDR2 FQNEAQ (reference sequence). CDR3 residues: CASSLGERTSGRVNNEQFF. The CDR3 DNA sequence: TGTGCCAGCAGCTTAGGGGAAAGGACTAGCGGGAGGGTGAACAATGAGCAGTTCTTC. Together with reference TRBV7-9 and TRBJ2-1, the CDR3 gives the full variable domain: DTGVSQNPRHKITKRGQNVTFRCDPISEHNRLYWYRQTLGQGPEFLTYFQNEAQLEKSRLLSDRFSAERPKGSFSTLEIQRTEQGDSAMYLCASSLGERTSGRVNNEQFFGPGTRLTVL.

The chain combines TRBV9 with TRBJ2-3; D not resolved. V was cut by 0 bases and J by 1 base, with 6 bases left in between. This CDR3 spans 14 amino acids. Per the germline V gene, CDR1 is SGDLS and CDR2 is YYNGEE. DNA of the CDR3: TGTGCCAGCAGCGTAGTCGGTGGCACAGATACGCAGTATTTT. Translated: CASSVVGGTDTQYF.

The chain employs TRBV21-1 and TRBJ1-2; the D call of TRBD1 is as the table states it, not checked on the DNA. TRBV21-1 is annotated as a pseudogene. The CDR3 loop spans 16 amino acids. Written as DNA, the CDR3 is TGTGCCAGCAGCAAAGAAGTACACCGTCCTAACTATGGCTACACCTTC. The encoded protein is CASSKEVHRPNYGYTF.

This chain links TRBV9 with TRBJ2-1, with 9 bases lining up with TRBD2. Germline lookup yields CDR1 SGDLS and CDR2 YYNGEE. The CDR3 contains 13 residues. The V and J ends lost 6 bases and 6 bases, in that order; junction bases with no gene match: 4. The CDR3 protein is CASNLLAGNEQFF. As DNA, the CDR3 is TGTGCCAGCAACTTACTAGCGGGCAATGAGCAGTTCTTC.

The genes are TRBV19 and TRBJ2-7, with D perhaps TRBD2 (6 bases). The V gene's germline CDR1 is LNHDA and CDR2 SQIVND (reference sequence). The CDR3 covers 15 residues. Deletions cut 4 bases from V and 3 bases from J, with 16 bases between. CDR3 amino acids: CASSTAGTFDYEQYF. The CDR3 region has the DNA TGTGCCAGTAGTACGGCCGGGACTTTCGACTACGAGCAGTACTTC.

CDR3 in amino acids: CASSLEGVRGDTEAFF. DNA of the CDR3: TGCGCCAGCAGCTTGGAAGGAGTCAGGGGAGATACTGAAGCTTTCTTT. The gene calls are TRBV5-1 and TRBJ1-1; perhaps TRBD1 as D (6 bases). CDR1 is SGHRS and CDR2 is YFSETQ in the germline V gene. The CDR3 loop spans 16 amino acids. V lost 0 bases, J lost 5 bases, and 17 bases lay in between.

The CDR3 DNA reads TGCGCCAGCAGCGCAGGGGTTAGGTCGGATACGCAGTATTTT. It specifies CASSAGVRSDTQYF. This rearrangement joins TRBV5-1 to TRBJ2-3; tentatively, D is TRBD1 (6 bases). The V end was cut by 4 bases, the J end by 6 bases, with 15 bases between. This CDR3 comprises 14 residues. The germline V gene encodes CDR1 SGHRS and CDR2 YFSETQ. Full variable domain (outside the CDR3, taken from reference TRBV5-1 and TRBJ2-3): KAGVTQTPRYLIKTRGQQVTLSCSPISGHRSVSWYQQTPGQGLQFLFEYFSETQRNKGNFPGRFSGRQFSNSRSEMNVSTLELGDSALYLCASSAGVRSDTQYFGPGTRLTVL.

The chain joins TRBV6-5 to TRBJ2-2; 7 bases fit TRBD1. After removal of 5 bases from V and 6 bases from J, the junction contained 3 bases not matched to a gene. CDR3 size: 13 residues. Germline assignment: CDR1 MNHEY and CDR2 SVGAGI. The CDR3 is CASSIQGAGELFF. The CDR3 region has the DNA TGTGCCAGCAGTATTCAGGGGGCCGGGGAGCTGTTTTTT.

This clone was seen a single time. The gene calls are TRBV25-1 and TRBJ2-5; D is ambiguous. V dropped 5 bases and J dropped 5 bases, with 12 bases sitting between them. The germline CDR1 and CDR2 sequences are MGHDK and SYGVNS. This CDR3 comprises 13 residues. For the CDR3, the DNA is TGTGCCAGCAGTCCACCTATCGGGGAGACCCAGTACTTC. Its protein product is CASSPPIGETQYF.

The V and J genes are TRBV9 and TRBJ2-3; D ambiguous. The CDR3 runs to 15 residues. V lost 2 bases to trimming and J lost 2 bases, with 12 bases between them. Per the germline V gene, CDR1 is SGDLS and CDR2 is YYNGEE. CDR3 sequence reads: CASSVSSQATDTQYF. DNA of the CDR3: TGTGCCAGCAGCGTTAGTTCCCAGGCCACAGATACGCAGTATTTT.

The CDR3 reads CASSQDSRLAGGEETQYF. The DNA for the CDR3 is TGTGCCAGCAGCCAAGATTCCCGACTAGCGGGGGGGGAAGAGACCCAGTACTTC. The chain uses TRBV4-2 and TRBJ2-5, with 14 bases that match TRBD2. CDR1 and CDR2 from the germline V gene are LGHNA and YNFKEQ. J gave up 3 bases and V 0 bases, and 6 bases lay outside the gene matches. The CDR3 consists of 18 residues.

The chain carries TRBV11-2 and TRBJ1-1, with no clear D. Per germline, CDR1 SGHAT and CDR2 FQNNGV. With 5 bases removed from V and 1 base from J, the gap between germline ends came to 8 bases. There are 13 residues in the CDR3. DNA of the CDR3: TGTGCCAGCAGCCGGGATTCGAACACTGAAGCTTTCTTT. Its protein product is CASSRDSNTEAFF.

This chain links TRBV10-3 with TRBJ1-5; D perhaps matches TRBD1 (5 bases). Germline V CDR1 and CDR2: ENHRY, SYGVKD. V was pared by 3 bases and J by 7 bases, with 10 bases between. The CDR3 extends over 13 amino acids. The chain's CDR3 is CAISDGGRQPQHF. For the CDR3, the DNA is TGTGCCATCAGTGACGGGGGACGACAGCCCCAGCATTTT.

The CDR3 loop reads CASSPPGTETNEKLFF. CDR3 coding DNA: TGTGCCAGCTCACCACCGGGGACAGAGACTAATGAAAAACTGTTTTTT. The genes are TRBV18 and TRBJ1-4; 7 positions agree with TRBD1. The V gene's germline CDR1 is KGHSH and CDR2 LQKENI. CDR3 size: 16 residues. V dropped 0 bases and J dropped 2; count of bases not matched to a gene: 3.